Listed below are T cell receptor beta chains from one sample, sequenced in a study of blood T cells in healthy people across ages. Each CDR3 protein is one row after TCRdb ran MiXCR on the 5' RACE reads. Here the sample spans fewer than 650,000 distinct CDR3 sequences, about 28% being singletons. The same sample was also used in a study of T cells of mothers and their children.

The source material was blood. The receptors were sampled from a boy between 2 and 10 years old in good health. The CDR3 runs from the conserved cysteine through the conserved F or W.

V gene,J gene,CDR3 protein
TRBV6-4,TRBJ2-3,CASSPTSGGATDTQYF
TRBV20-1,TRBJ2-4,CSARDNFIAKNIQYF
TRBV7-9,TRBJ1-5,CASSLTGGNQPQHF
TRBV7-9,NA,CASSFSLEATYEQYF
TRBV6-4,NA,CASSYSEGSYEQYF
TRBV3-1,TRBJ1-5,CASSYTGEQPQHF
TRBV21-1,TRBJ2-2,CASSKPPTTSGRATGELFF
TRBV11-2,NA,CASRLIVAGGEQFF
TRBV5-1,TRBJ2-3,CASSFGSRTVEDTQYF
TRBV29-1,TRBJ2-1,CSSGPGASGNEQFF
TRBV7-2,TRBJ2-5,CASSRGLAGVSGTQYF
TRBV12-3/TRBV12-4,TRBJ1-1,CASSFHNTEAFF
TRBV5-1,TRBJ2-5,CASSLANTGQEKQYF
TRBV16,TRBJ1-2,CASSGQGPHYGYTF
TRBV7-3,TRBJ1-6,CASSTDGQVNSPLHF
TRBV12-3/TRBV12-4,TRBJ1-5,CASSRGLYGAQPQHF
TRBV12-3/TRBV12-4,TRBJ1-1,CASSLRTGGGSEAFF
TRBV6-2/TRBV6-3,TRBJ2-7,CASITTGSYEQYF
TRBV7-3,TRBJ1-1,CASSPDRGVGEAFF
TRBV6-6,NA,CASNQGDTSYEQYF
TRBV2,NA,CASSEIIGTSGKNPYEQYF
TRBV7-9,TRBJ1-1,CASSLVSGQGAFYTEAFF
TRBV12-3/TRBV12-4,TRBJ2-7,CASSDPGGSSSYEQYF
TRBV29-1,TRBJ2-5,CSVVKVYQETQYF
TRBV5-5,TRBJ2-2,CASSWDVGELFF
TRBV18,TRBJ2-7,CASSPPAGVEQYF
TRBV20-1,TRBJ2-4,CSAPQGNIQYF
TRBV7-9,TRBJ2-2,CASSLAGTPTFHTGELFF
TRBV18,TRBJ2-5,CASSPSSGVMKETQYF
TRBV18,TRBJ2-7,CASSPDRYYEQYF
TRBV12-5,NA,CASGGDLLTQYF
TRBV18,TRBJ2-5,CASSPDRAETQYF
TRBV9,TRBJ1-2,CASSVQGLGDGYTF
TRBV28,TRBJ2-5,CASSSIAVGGETQYF
TRBV7-2,TRBJ2-5,CASSREGLAQTQYF
TRBV6-1,TRBJ1-1,CATDRVNTEAFF
TRBV20-1,TRBJ2-3,CSANGRGGTDTQYF
TRBV19,TRBJ2-7,CASNPGRSGYEQYF
TRBV12-3/TRBV12-4,TRBJ1-2,CASSLRQGHYGYTF
TRBV10-1,TRBJ2-7,CASSASTGEYEQYF
TRBV15,TRBJ2-7,CATSRDPIGTGDEQYF
TRBV20-1,TRBJ2-7,CSARGPRQGVTYEQYF
TRBV28,TRBJ1-2,CASRLQGWYGYTF
TRBV10-3,TRBJ1-2,CAITAGTYYGYTF
TRBV7-9,TRBJ1-1,CASSLVTWAEAFF
TRBV3-1,TRBJ2-2,CASSQENFFTGELFF
TRBV12-3/TRBV12-4,TRBJ2-1,CASMNGTQTVLNEQFF
TRBV12-3/TRBV12-4,TRBJ2-2,CASRPNSVMNTGELFF
TRBV6-5,TRBJ2-1,CASTTGLAGHNEQFF
TRBV15,NA,CATSRGRSYEQYF
TRBV20-1,TRBJ2-3,CSARGRETTDTQYF
TRBV12-3/TRBV12-4,TRBJ1-1,CASGPGGPNTEAFF
TRBV12-3/TRBV12-4,NA,CASSFRLAYYNEQFF
TRBV3-1,TRBJ1-4,CASSHSDRYNEKLFF
TRBV3-1,TRBJ2-1,CASSQVRLAGIDEQFF
TRBV19,NA,CASSIASAEQFF
TRBV7-2,TRBJ2-3,CASSLAGLRADTQYF
TRBV7-9,TRBJ2-3,CASSLASGTDTQYF
TRBV20-1,TRBJ2-3,CSARSATTDTQYF
TRBV12-3/TRBV12-4,NA,CASRYQAGNEQFF